This TCR beta chain was captured by sequencing in a study of blood T cell repertoires in COVID-19. Study at large: COVID-19 samples, acute and convalescent, were from the United States, Italy and Spain. PBMCs, B-cell-depleted T cells, or T cells provided the cDNA or gDNA that made up the material.

Clones were read by immunoSEQ multiplex PCR, and TCRdb kept only the in-frame ones, dropping some. The data show 250,000 to 300,000 clones, approximately 90% seen once. The specimen was peripheral blood. The TCR sequence derives from a woman in her twenties or thirties with COVID-19, enrolled during active disease.

The CDR3: CAISESGSDEKLFF. Written as DNA, the CDR3 is TGTGCCATCAGTGAGTCGGGGAGCGACGAAAAACTGTTTTTT. J is TRBJ1-4 and V is TRBV10-3; D unclear. CDR3 length: 14 residues. With 0 bases removed from V and 8 bases from J, the gap between germline ends came to 10 bases. The germline V gene encodes CDR1 ENHRY and CDR2 SYGVKD.